Given below is one T cell receptor beta chain in context. Its target is not known. Clones were sequenced by immunoSEQ multiplex PCR, and TCRdb holds only the in-frame ones, with some missing. The sample lists about 92,000 clones, around 90% occurring once. This record belongs to a study of T cell responses to AZD1222 COVID-19 vaccine. Across the whole study: Pooled together were second doses at about 4 or about 12 weeks. General study findings and limits: The reported proportion of spike-specific TCRs targeting unmutated variant regions was nearly half. Without day 14 samples, only post-peak T cell repertoires were studied. Spike-wide vaccine-associated CD4 TCRs dominated at 160-218 and 743-854.

The CDR3 contains 16 residues. The V end was cut by 1 base, the J end by 0 bases, with 10 bases between. The germline V gene encodes CDR1 SGHNT and CDR2 YENEEA. This specimen was peripheral blood, taken on day 0 of AZD1222 vaccination. This clonotype was sampled from an adult in good health. The chain couples TRBV11-3 to TRBJ2-1; D perhaps matches TRBD2 (6 bases). DNA for the CDR3: TGTGCCAGCAGCTTAGGGGGGGTCATCTCCTACAATGAGCAGTTCTTC. Its translation is CASSLGGVISYNEQFF.